Each of the 24 T cell receptor beta chains below was sequenced from the same sample in a study of patients and donors after allogeneic stem cell transplantation. TCRdb itself ran the RT-PCR reads through MiXCR, one entry per CDR3 protein. The top ten hold around 30% of the sample, which has approximately 99,000 distinct CDR3 sequences, around 36% seen once. The material sequenced was blood, either unsorted or a sorted T cell fraction (not recorded which). Every receptor here comes from a human donor who was either an allogeneic HSCT recipient or a stem cell or donor lymphocyte infusion donor (not recorded which). It is not recorded whose cells these are; they may come from a transplant donor.

The chain carries TRBV12-3 or TRBV12-4 and TRBJ2-7; maybe TRBD2 (5 bases). With 3 bases removed from V and 3 bases from J, the gap between germline ends came to 12 bases. This CDR3 is 14 amino acids long. The CDR3 bases are TGTGCCAGCAGTTTCGGGCGACGGGGCTACGAGCAGTACTTC. This codes for CASSFGRRGYEQYF.

This chain links TRBV20-1 with TRBJ2-1; 11 bases align to TRBD2. V lost 0 bases, J lost 7 bases, and 5 bases stayed unmatched. Looked up from germline, CDR1 is DFQATT and CDR2 is SNEGSKA (reference sequence). The CDR3 consists of 15 residues. The CDR3 is CSARDGTSGGNEQFF. For the CDR3, the DNA is TGCAGTGCTAGAGACGGGACTAGCGGTGGGAATGAGCAGTTCTTC.

Only a few counts were recorded for this clonotype. The chain couples TRBV20-1 to TRBJ1-5; weak D call: TRBD1 (5 bases). The germline V gene encodes CDR1 DFQATT and CDR2 SNEGSKA (reference sequence). This CDR3 contains 12 residues. Trimming left V 3 bases short and J 6 bases short, with 9 bases between. In DNA, the CDR3 is TGCAGTGCTAGTGTTGGGGGTCAGCCCCAGCATTTT. Its translation is CSASVGGQPQHF.

The V gene is TRBV27, the J gene TRBJ1-6, with D tentatively TRBD1 (6 bases). CDR1 MNHEY and CDR2 SMNVEV come from the germline V gene (reference sequence). V lost 0 bases to trimming and J lost 10 bases, with 13 bases between them. The CDR3 loop spans 15 amino acids. The CDR3 DNA sequence: TGTGCCAGCAGTTTATCTGGGGGCAGGGGATCACCCCTCCACTTT. This translates into CASSLSGGRGSPLHF.

The chain recombines TRBV18 with TRBJ1-5; 8 bases fit TRBD1. The J segment lost 7 bases and the V segment lost 2 bases, leaving 4 bases of the junction unmatched. Germline V gives CDR1 KGHSH, CDR2 LQKENI. The CDR3 runs 14 residues. This chain's CDR3 is CASSPGQGWQPQHF. CDR3 DNA: TGTGCCAGCTCACCAGGACAGGGATGGCAGCCCCAGCATTTT.

This clonotype has only a few counts. The chain is built from TRBV6-5 and TRBJ1-6; D not resolved. CDR3 length: 13 amino acids. Trimming took 2 bases from V and 9 from J, leaving 8 bases between them. Germline loops: CDR1 MNHEY, CDR2 SVGAGI. CDR3 sequence reads: CASSYRDFSPLHF. The CDR3 nucleotides are TGTGCCAGCAGTTACAGAGACTTTTCACCCCTCCACTTT.

The chain links TRBV7-2 to TRBJ1-6; TRBD1 matches 10 bases. Germline trimming cut 5 bases from V and 5 bases from J; bases unmatched to any gene: 3. Per the germline V gene, CDR1 is SGHTA and CDR2 is FQGNSA. This CDR3 comprises 15 residues. The CDR3 sequence: CASSIDRGHNSPLHF. The DNA of the CDR3 is TGTGCCAGCAGCATTGACAGGGGGCATAATTCACCCCTCCACTTT. Supplemented by reference TRBV7-2 and TRBJ1-6, the full variable domain reads GAGVSQSPSNKVTEKGKDVELRCDPISGHTALYWYRQSLGQGLEFLIYFQGNSAPDKSGLPSDRFSAERTGGSVSTLTIQRTQQEDSAVYLCASSIDRGHNSPLHFGNGTRLTVT.

This clonotype was seen a few times. This chain's CDR3 is CASSPGLAGGAAGELFF. CDR3 bases: TGTGCCAGCAGTCCTGGACTAGCGGGAGGGGCCGCCGGGGAGCTGTTTTTT. The chain employs TRBV12-3 or TRBV12-4 and TRBJ2-2; 15 bases match TRBD2. The ends lost 5 bases at V and 6 bases at J; junction bases unmatched: 7. This CDR3 comprises 17 residues.

The chain is built from TRBV12-3 or TRBV12-4 and TRBJ2-3; TRBD2 agrees at 11 bases. CDR3 size: 15 residues. V dropped 2 bases and J dropped 6; count of bases not matched to a gene: 4. CDR3 bases: TGTGCCAGCAGTTTATCTGGGACTAGCGGCGATACGCAGTATTTT. This sequence encodes CASSLSGTSGDTQYF.

V usage is TRBV3-1 and J usage is TRBJ2-5; perhaps TRBD1 as D (6 bases). Trimming cost V 4 bases and J 5 bases, with 14 bases left between them. The germline V gene has CDR1 LGHDT and CDR2 YNNKEL (reference sequence). The CDR3 spans 14 residues. CDR3 bases: TGTGCCAGCAGCCCCATAGCAGGGGCCGAGACCCAGTACTTC. It yields the protein CASSPIAGAETQYF.

This clonotype was recorded a few times. The rearrangement uses TRBV28 and TRBJ1-1, with D unclear. Between the trimmed V and J ends, which lost 4 bases and 5 bases, there was a span of 8 bases. The CDR3 extends over 12 amino acids. Germline CDR1 MDHEN, CDR2 SYDVKM. The CDR3: CASSSTPTEAFF. Here the CDR3 DNA reads TGTGCCAGCAGTTCCACTCCTACTGAAGCTTTCTTT.

This chain links TRBV28 with TRBJ2-6, with unresolved D. The V and J ends lost 4 bases and 7 bases respectively, with 11 bases between them. The germline V gene has CDR1 MDHEN and CDR2 SYDVKM. The CDR3 extends over 14 amino acids. CDR3 coding DNA: TGTGCCAGCAGTTCGACGACTGTTGCCAACGTCCTGACTTTC. Protein product: CASSSTTVANVLTF.

The chain recombines TRBV3-1 with TRBJ2-7, with D unclear. With 0 bases removed from V and 2 bases from J, the gap between germline ends came to 8 bases. Looked up from germline, CDR1 is LGHDT and CDR2 is YNNKEL (reference sequence). CDR3 length equals 14 residues. DNA of the CDR3: TGTGCCAGCAGCCAAGATAGATCTGCCTACGAGCAGTACTTC. Amino acid sequence: CASSQDRSAYEQYF.

V usage is TRBV6-5 and J usage is TRBJ1-4; 9 bases match TRBD1. The ends lost 6 bases at V and 5 bases at J; junction bases unmatched: 7. The germline V gene has CDR1 MNHEY and CDR2 SVGAGI. The CDR3 consists of 15 residues. For the CDR3, the DNA is TGTGCCAGCAGGCCACAGGGGGCTCTGAATGAAAAACTGTTTTTT. This translates into CASRPQGALNEKLFF.

This clonotype was counted a few times. This chain uses TRBV7-8 with TRBJ2-4; 7 bases fit TRBD2. J lost 10 bases, V lost 1 base, and 10 bases had no gene match. There are 15 residues in the CDR3. The germline V gene encodes CDR1 SGHVS and CDR2 FQNEAQ. The CDR3 DNA reads TGTGCCAGCAGCTTAGGGGGGGGGACGACGGTAATTCAGTACTTC. Encoded protein: CASSLGGGTTVIQYF.

The V call is TRBV3-1, the J call TRBJ2-5; 10 nucleotides align to TRBD1. Germline-derived CDR1 and CDR2 are LGHDT and YNNKEL (reference sequence). V dropped 0 bases and J dropped 3; count of bases not matched to a gene: 4. This CDR3 spans 16 amino acids. In DNA, the CDR3 is TGTGCCAGCAGCCAAGATCGGGGGACAGGGGAAGAGACCCAGTACTTC. This gives the protein CASSQDRGTGEETQYF.

This chain joins TRBV7-2 and TRBJ1-1; D perhaps matches TRBD1 (6 bases). There are 13 residues in the CDR3. Trimming removed 3 bases at V and 8 bases at J, with 13 bases between. Per germline, CDR1 SGHTA and CDR2 FQGNSA. The CDR3: CASSFNRVGEAFF. As DNA, the CDR3 is TGTGCCAGCAGCTTCAACAGGGTAGGCGAAGCTTTCTTT.

The table lists this clonotype with a few counts. This chain joins TRBV29-1 and TRBJ1-1; D gene unclear. Germline CDR1 SQVTM, CDR2 ANQGSEA. Trimming removed 3 bases from V and 1 base from J, with 12 bases in between. There are 14 residues in the CDR3. CDR3 region: CSVDKYGRNTEAFF. CDR3 bases: TGCAGCGTTGACAAGTACGGGCGGAACACTGAAGCTTTCTTT.

This clonotype was observed a few times. The V gene is TRBV6-5, the J gene TRBJ1-1, with a possible D match to TRBD1 (5 bases). The ends were cut back, 5 bases at V and 1 base at J, with 11 bases in the middle. The germline V gene encodes CDR1 MNHEY and CDR2 SVGAGI. The CDR3 consists of 14 residues. CDR3 bases: TGTGCCAGCAGTACTCAGACAGCGAACACTGAAGCTTTCTTT. Translated: CASSTQTANTEAFF.

This clonotype was seen a few times. The CDR3 loop is CASRANRDQPQHF. In DNA, the CDR3 is TGTGCCAGCAGGGCTAACAGGGATCAGCCCCAGCATTTT. V and J are TRBV6-2 or TRBV6-3 and TRBJ1-5, with a possible D match to TRBD1 (6 bases). V lost 6 bases and J 5 bases, leaving 11 bases between the germline ends. The CDR3 is made up of 13 amino acids. The germline CDR1 and CDR2 sequences are MNHEY and SVGEGT.

The chain combines TRBV11-1 with TRBJ2-4; the D gene is possibly TRBD1 (5 bases). From germline, CDR1 is SGHAT and CDR2 FQDESV (reference sequence). This CDR3 contains 13 residues. V lost 5 bases and J lost 8, with 13 bases in between. For the CDR3, the DNA is TGTGCCAGCAGCCAGGGTGTTCTGCACATTCAGTACTTC. Amino acids: CASSQGVLHIQYF.

This clonotype appeared once. The chain couples TRBV27 to TRBJ2-6; D not resolved. The ends were cut back, 7 bases at V and 1 base at J, with 8 bases in the middle. Germline CDR1 is MNHEY and CDR2 is SMNVEV (reference sequence). The CDR3 covers 14 residues. The CDR3 nucleotides read TGTGCCAGCATGGGGTTTTCTGGGGCCAACGTCCTGACTTTC. Its protein is CASMGFSGANVLTF. Complete variable domain (other parts from reference TRBV27 and TRBJ2-6): EAQVTQNPRYLITVTGKKLTVTCSQNMNHEYMSWYRQDPGLGLRQIYYSMNVEVTDKGDVPEGYKVSRKEKRNFPLILESPSPNQTSLYFCASMGFSGANVLTFGAGSRLTVL.

The genes are TRBV29-1 and TRBJ2-7; D is perhaps TRBD2 (6 bases). CDR1 and CDR2 from the germline V gene are SQVTM and ANQGSEA. The CDR3 covers 12 residues. V was shortened by 3 bases and J by 7 bases, with 13 bases between the two germline ends. The CDR3 region is CSVEEGRREQYF. Written as DNA, the CDR3 is TGCAGCGTTGAGGAGGGACGTCGAGAGCAGTACTTC.

The chain links TRBV20-1 to TRBJ2-3, with D maybe TRBD2 (6 bases). This CDR3 has 14 amino acids. Trimming left V 6 bases short and J 2 bases short, with 15 bases between. CDR1 DFQATT and CDR2 SNEGSKA come from the germline V gene (reference sequence). The CDR3 region is CSALSRGITDTQYF. The DNA of the CDR3 is TGCAGTGCCCTCTCCCGGGGGATCACAGATACGCAGTATTTT.